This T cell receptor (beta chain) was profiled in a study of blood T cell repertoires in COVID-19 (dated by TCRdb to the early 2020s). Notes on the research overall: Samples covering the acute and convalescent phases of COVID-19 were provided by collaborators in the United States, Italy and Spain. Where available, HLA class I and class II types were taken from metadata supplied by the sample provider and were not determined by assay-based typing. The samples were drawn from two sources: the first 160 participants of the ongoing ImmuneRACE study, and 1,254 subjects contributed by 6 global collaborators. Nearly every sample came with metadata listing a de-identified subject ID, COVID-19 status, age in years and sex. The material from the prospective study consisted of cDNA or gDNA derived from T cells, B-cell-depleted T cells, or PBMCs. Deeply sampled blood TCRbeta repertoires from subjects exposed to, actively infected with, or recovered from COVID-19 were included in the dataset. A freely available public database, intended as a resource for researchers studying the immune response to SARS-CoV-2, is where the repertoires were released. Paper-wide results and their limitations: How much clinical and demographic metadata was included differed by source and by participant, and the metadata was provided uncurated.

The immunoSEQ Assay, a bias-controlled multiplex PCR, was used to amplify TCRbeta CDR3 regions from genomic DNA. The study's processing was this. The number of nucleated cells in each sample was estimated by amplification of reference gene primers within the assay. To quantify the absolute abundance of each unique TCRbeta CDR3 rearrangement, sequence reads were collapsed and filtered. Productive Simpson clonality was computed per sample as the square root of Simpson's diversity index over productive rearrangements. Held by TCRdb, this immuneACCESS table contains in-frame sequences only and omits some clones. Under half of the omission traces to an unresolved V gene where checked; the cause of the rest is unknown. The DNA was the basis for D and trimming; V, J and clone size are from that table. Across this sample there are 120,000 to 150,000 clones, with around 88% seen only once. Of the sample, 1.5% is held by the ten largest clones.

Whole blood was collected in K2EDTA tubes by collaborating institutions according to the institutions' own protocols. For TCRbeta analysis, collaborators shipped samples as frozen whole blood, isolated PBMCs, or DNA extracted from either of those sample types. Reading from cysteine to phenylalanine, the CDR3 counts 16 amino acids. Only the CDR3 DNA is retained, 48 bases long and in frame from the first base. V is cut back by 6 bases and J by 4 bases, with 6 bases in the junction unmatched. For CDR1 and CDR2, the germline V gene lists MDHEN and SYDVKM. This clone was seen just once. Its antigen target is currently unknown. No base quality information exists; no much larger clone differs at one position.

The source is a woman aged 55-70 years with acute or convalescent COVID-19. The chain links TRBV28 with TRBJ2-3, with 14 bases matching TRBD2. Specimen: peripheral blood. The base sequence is TGTGCCAGCAGCGGGACTAGCGGGGGCTGGGCAGATACGCAGTATTTT. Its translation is CASSGTSGGWADTQYF.